This entry lists 23 T cell receptor beta chains sequenced from one sample in a study of follicular helper T cells after annual influenza vaccination. Clones were sequenced by immunoSEQ multiplex PCR, and TCRdb holds only the in-frame ones, with some missing. The data hold approximately 9,800 clones, with approximately 87% observed a single time. Time point described: 2015-2016 season, 7 days after influenza vaccination. The sequencing here drew on CXCR5- memory CD4+ T cells sorted from blood, taken 7 days after influenza vaccination. These receptors were collected from an adult who received the influenza vaccine.

This clone has more than one count but fewer than ten. The chain links TRBV5-1 to TRBJ2-3; D gene uncertain. Trimming took 1 base from V and 2 from J, leaving 2 bases between them. The CDR3 has 12 amino acids. Germline CDR1 SGHRS, CDR2 YFSETQ. The CDR3 coding sequence is TGCGCCAGCAGCTTGACCACAGATACGCAGTATTTT. It is translated as CASSLTTDTQYF.

This chain uses TRBV5-1 with TRBJ2-7; 9 nucleotides agree with TRBD1. Trimming took 4 bases from V and 4 from J; bases not matched to a gene: 9. The CDR3 length is 15 residues. Germline assignment: CDR1 SGHRS and CDR2 YFSETQ. CDR3 sequence reads: CASSTGQGGLYEQYF. The CDR3 DNA reads TGCGCCAGCAGCACGGGACAGGGAGGGCTATACGAGCAGTACTTC.

The V and J genes are TRBV5-1 and TRBJ2-1; D unresolved. Trimming took off 4 bases at V and 0 bases at J, with 11 bases between the two ends. The CDR3 is made up of 15 amino acids. Germline V gene lookup returns CDR1 SGHRS and CDR2 YFSETQ. The DNA of the CDR3 is TGCGCCAGCAGCCCCGACCCGAGCTCCTACAATGAGCAGTTCTTC. Encoded protein: CASSPDPSSYNEQFF.

The chain is built from TRBV6-5 and TRBJ1-2; no clear D gene. Trimming shortened V by 6 bases and J by 5 bases, and 13 bases separated the two germline ends. The CDR3 extends over 13 amino acids. Germline CDR1 reads MNHEY; CDR2 reads SVGAGI. The CDR3 is CASRLDKAYGYTF. The CDR3 bases are TGTGCCAGCAGACTCGACAAGGCTTATGGCTACACCTTC.

As DNA, the CDR3 is TGTGCCAGCAGGCTGACTAGCGGGGGGATTGAGACCCAGTACTTC. The encoded protein is CASRLTSGGIETQYF. The V gene is TRBV7-2, the J gene TRBJ2-5; 13 positions agree with TRBD2. In germline, CDR1 is SGHTA, CDR2 FQGNSA. V shed 6 bases and J 5 bases; nucleotides not matched to a gene: 6. This CDR3 has 15 residues.

The rearrangement uses TRBV15 and TRBJ1-5; 8 bases line up with TRBD1. V dropped 0 bases and J dropped 5; count of bases not matched to a gene: 6. From germline, CDR1 is LNHNV and CDR2 YYDKDF (reference sequence). The CDR3 extends over 16 amino acids. The CDR3 reads CATSRDYRGSDQPQHF. The CDR3 region has the DNA TGTGCCACCAGCAGAGATTACAGGGGGTCCGATCAGCCCCAGCATTTT.

The V gene is TRBV4-3, the J gene TRBJ2-7, with 7 nucleotides matching TRBD2. The CDR3 is made up of 14 amino acids. The ends lost 1 base at V and 1 base at J; junction bases unmatched: 1. The germline gives CDR1 LGHNA, CDR2 YSLEER. The CDR3 protein is CASSQGGGSYEQYF. CDR3 sequence (DNA): TGCGCCAGCAGCCAAGGGGGGGGGTCCTACGAGCAGTACTTC.

As DNA, the CDR3 is TGTGCCAGCAGCTTAGGTTGGGGGGGAAACTATGGCTACACCTTC. This sequence encodes CASSLGWGGNYGYTF. The gene calls are TRBV7-2 and TRBJ1-2, with a weak D call TRBD1 (5 bases). Trimming took off 1 base at V and 2 bases at J, with 11 bases between the two ends. This CDR3 region has 15 residues. Per germline, CDR1 SGHTA and CDR2 FQGNSA. The variable domain in full, with the rest retrieved from reference TRBV7-2 and TRBJ1-2, is GAGVSQSPSNKVTEKGKDVELRCDPISGHTALYWYRQSLGQGLEFLIYFQGNSAPDKSGLPSDRFSAERTGGSVSTLTIQRTQQEDSAVYLCASSLGWGGNYGYTFGSGTRLTVV.

This clone has only a few counts. This chain joins TRBV6-5 and TRBJ2-7; D is perhaps TRBD1 (5 bases). Germline V gene data show CDR1 as MNHEY and CDR2 as SVGAGI. This CDR3 spans 11 amino acids. V lost 7 bases to trimming and J lost 3 bases, with 7 bases between them. This chain's CDR3 is CASTQGYEQYF. The CDR3 DNA follows: TGTGCCAGCACCCAGGGCTACGAGCAGTACTTC.

This clone was detected a few times. This sequence joins TRBV27 and TRBJ1-1, with 7 bases that match TRBD1. The CDR3 length is 15 residues. Germline-derived CDR1 and CDR2 are MNHEY and SMNVEV (reference sequence). With 8 bases clipped from V and 5 bases from J, the junction kept 14 bases outside the gene matches. The CDR3: CASLGQEPQGTEAFF. As DNA, the CDR3 is TGTGCCAGCCTCGGACAGGAACCCCAGGGGACTGAAGCTTTCTTT.

The chain has TRBV28 and TRBJ1-5; D not resolved. Per germline, CDR1 MDHEN and CDR2 SYDVKM. CDR3 size: 14 residues. The V end was cut by 3 bases, the J end by 4 bases, with 10 bases between. CDR3 in amino acids: CASSFSLGNQPQHF. CDR3 DNA sequence: TGTGCCAGCAGTTTCTCACTTGGGAATCAGCCCCAGCATTTT.

The chain combines TRBV7-9 with TRBJ1-4; no reliable D call. The germline V gene encodes CDR1 SEHNR and CDR2 FQNEAQ (reference sequence). Trimming shortened V by 5 bases and J by 0 bases, and 13 bases separated the two germline ends. The CDR3 length is 16 residues. The CDR3 protein is CASSPGTHATNEKLFF. The CDR3 DNA is TGTGCCAGCAGCCCAGGAACACACGCAACTAATGAAAAACTGTTTTTT.

The chain employs TRBV4-1 and TRBJ1-5; D gene uncertain. The CDR3 contains 17 residues. V was pared by 4 bases and J by 0 bases, with 16 bases between. The V gene's germline CDR1 is MGHRA and CDR2 YSYEKL. CDR3 coding DNA: TGCGCCAGCAGCCCTGCCACCAGGCCTTATAGCAATCAGCCCCAGCATTTT. Its translation is CASSPATRPYSNQPQHF.

This chain joins TRBV4-1 and TRBJ2-2; no firm D call. With 3 bases removed from V and 3 bases from J, the gap between germline ends came to 8 bases. There are 14 residues in the CDR3. Germline V gene data show CDR1 as MGHRA and CDR2 as YSYEKL. The CDR3 coding sequence is TGCGCCAGCAGCCAGCCTTTTGACACCGGGGAGCTGTTTTTT. Translating it yields CASSQPFDTGELFF.

The rearrangement uses TRBV7-9 and TRBJ2-7; D not resolved. V was pared by 0 bases and J by 5 bases, with 5 bases between. The CDR3 sequence is 12 residues long. Germline CDR1 SEHNR, CDR2 FQNEAQ (reference sequence). The CDR3 coding sequence is TGTGCCAGCAGCTTAGCGATGGACGAGCAGTACTTC. Translated: CASSLAMDEQYF.

The J gene is TRBJ2-7, the V gene TRBV30; 7 nucleotides line up with TRBD1. The germline gives CDR1 GTSNPN, CDR2 SVGIG (reference sequence). This CDR3 is 14 amino acids long. V lost 5 bases and J lost 3; bases outside the gene matches: 10. The CDR3 here is CAWGRQGSDYEQYF. The CDR3 bases are TGTGCCTGGGGTAGACAGGGTTCGGACTACGAGCAGTACTTC.

V and J are TRBV19 and TRBJ1-4; 8 nucleotides align to TRBD1. The CDR3 spans 17 residues. V lost 7 bases to trimming and J lost 4 bases; unmatched junction nucleotides: 14. Germline V gene sequence: CDR1 LNHDA, CDR2 SQIVND (reference sequence). The DNA of the CDR3 is TGTGCCAGTAATGACCAGGGGGCCGGTGAAGATAATGAAAAACTGTTTTTT. This encodes CASNDQGAGEDNEKLFF.

V gene TRBV7-2 combines with J gene TRBJ2-5; 10 bases map to TRBD1. The CDR3 totals 15 residues. After removal of 3 bases from V and 5 bases from J, the junction contained 6 bases not matched to a gene. Germline lookup yields CDR1 SGHTA and CDR2 FQGNSA. The CDR3 DNA is TGTGCCAGCAGCTTTCCGGGACAGGGGTGGGAGACCCAGTACTTC. Its translation is CASSFPGQGWETQYF.

A few counts support this clone. This chain uses TRBV19 with TRBJ1-5; 9 bases line up with TRBD1. From germline, CDR1 is LNHDA and CDR2 SQIVND (reference sequence). The V segment lost 5 bases and the J segment 7 bases; nucleotides outside the gene matches: 12. This CDR3 has 16 residues. This chain's CDR3 is CASSPLGTGMGQPQHF. Written as DNA, the CDR3 is TGTGCCAGTAGTCCCCTCGGGACAGGGATGGGCCAGCCCCAGCATTTT.

This clone was seen once. The rearrangement uses TRBV5-1 and TRBJ2-1; 12 nucleotides match TRBD2. CDR1 is SGHRS and CDR2 is YFSETQ in the germline V gene. Trimming cost V 5 bases and J 4 bases; bases outside gene matches: 4. The CDR3 is 15 amino acids. In DNA, the CDR3 is TGCGCCAGCAGGACCGGGACTAGCGGGTACAATGAGCAGTTCTTC. This translates into CASRTGTSGYNEQFF.

The CDR3 loop is CASSQALGDEQYF. The CDR3 DNA reads TGCGCCAGCAGCCAAGCGCTGGGGGACGAGCAGTACTTC. This chain connects TRBV4-1 to TRBJ2-7; D possibly uses TRBD1 or TRBD2 (5 bases each). CDR1 and CDR2 from the germline V gene are MGHRA and YSYEKL. V was pared by 1 base and J by 5 bases, with 9 bases between. This CDR3 has 13 amino acids.

This clone was observed a single time. The chain combines TRBV10-2 with TRBJ2-7, with 7 nucleotides matching TRBD1. Germline lookup yields CDR1 WSHSY and CDR2 SAAADI. V was clipped by 3 bases and J by 1 base; unmatched bases: 6. The CDR3 length is 15 residues. CDR3 in amino acids: CASSEDRVGSYEQYF. For the CDR3, the DNA is TGCGCCAGCAGTGAAGACAGGGTGGGTTCCTACGAGCAGTACTTC.

The CDR3 DNA reads as TGTGCCAGCAGTTCTAGTTACACCGGGGAGCTGTTTTTT. Translating gives CASSSSYTGELFF. The genes are TRBV28 and TRBJ2-2, with no clear D. The germline V gene has CDR1 MDHEN and CDR2 SYDVKM. This CDR3 is built from 13 residues. V shed 4 bases and J shed 3 bases, with 6 bases lying between them.